This T cell receptor beta chain was sequenced during a study of T cell responses to AZD1222 COVID-19 vaccine. Study-level points and caveats: Researchers report vaccine-associated CD4 TCRs spanning spike, with dominance at 160-218 and 743-854. The donor group comprised mostly white British people and more females; the analysis possibly underestimated clonal diversity. Repertoire sampling happened only post peak T cell response.

Note on this clone: Its antigen is as yet unknown.

The data were produced by immunoSEQ multiplex PCR, yet TCRdb's version contains in-frame clones alone and is incomplete. The table records approximately 110,000 clones, about 85% of them present only once. The receptor was isolated from an adult who received the AZD1222 COVID-19 vaccine. This material consisted of peripheral blood, taken 28 days after the second AZD1222 dose.

CDR3 coding DNA: TGTGCCAGTAGTAGGTGGACCCAAAGCTACGAGCAGTACTTC. Its protein is CASSRWTQSYEQYF. V gene TRBV19 combines with J gene TRBJ2-7; D not resolved. CDR1 LNHDA and CDR2 SQIVND come from the germline V gene (reference sequence). The CDR3 runs to 14 residues. V lost 4 bases and J 3 bases, leaving 13 bases between the germline ends.